This record covers a single T cell receptor (beta chain). The sample comes from a study of T cell changes during pregnancy in multiple sclerosis. From germline, CDR1 is KGHSH and CDR2 LQKENI. The CDR3 length is 13 residues. Unmatched junction bases numbered 3, after V lost 3 bases and J lost 7 bases. Libraries were prepared by immunoSEQ multiplex PCR; TCRdb keeps only in-frame clonotypes and omits some of them. Of 100,000 or so clones listed, about 91% are singletons. This TCR was recovered from a female donor with multiple sclerosis, enrolled in a pregnancy study. The input for sequencing was peripheral blood, taken in the second trimester of pregnancy. This rearrangement joins TRBV18 to TRBJ2-1, with 7 bases fitting TRBD2. The CDR3: CASSPSGKNEQFF. The DNA for the CDR3 is TGTGCCAGCTCACCGAGCGGGAAGAATGAGCAGTTCTTC.